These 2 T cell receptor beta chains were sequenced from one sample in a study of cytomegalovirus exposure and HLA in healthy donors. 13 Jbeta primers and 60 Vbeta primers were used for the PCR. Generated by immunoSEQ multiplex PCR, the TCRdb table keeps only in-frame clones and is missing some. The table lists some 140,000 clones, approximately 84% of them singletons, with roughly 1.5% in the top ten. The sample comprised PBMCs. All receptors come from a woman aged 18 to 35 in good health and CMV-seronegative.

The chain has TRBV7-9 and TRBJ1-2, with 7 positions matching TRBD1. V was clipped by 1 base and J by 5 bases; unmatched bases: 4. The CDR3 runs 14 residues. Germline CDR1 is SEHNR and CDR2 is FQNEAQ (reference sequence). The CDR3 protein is CASSLGGTAYGYTF. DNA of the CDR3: TGTGCCAGCAGCTTAGGAGGGACAGCGTATGGCTACACCTTC.

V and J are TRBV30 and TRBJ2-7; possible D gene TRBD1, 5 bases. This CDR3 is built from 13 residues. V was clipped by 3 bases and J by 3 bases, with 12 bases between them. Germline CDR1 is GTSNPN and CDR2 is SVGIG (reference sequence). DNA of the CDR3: TGTGCCTGGAGGGCCGCAGGGAACTACGAGCAGTACTTC. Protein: CAWRAAGNYEQYF.